A single sample gave rise to the 4 T cell receptor beta chains below, sequenced in a study of response to subunit inactivated influenza vaccine. TCRdb reprocessed the RT-PCR reads with MiXCR, giving one entry per CDR3 protein. The profile shows about 160,000 distinct CDR3 sequences, around a tenth of them singletons. This sample comprised CD8+ T cells sorted from PBMCs, obtained around 25 months after vaccination. These receptors all come from a man aged 50 to 69 who received an inactivated influenza vaccine.

The sample holds a few counts of this clonotype. The chain combines TRBV7-6 with TRBJ2-5, with 8 bases identical to TRBD1. CDR1 and CDR2 (germline): SGHVS, FNYEAQ. The trim removed 4 bases at V and 5 bases at J, leaving 24 bases unmatched. The CDR3 loop spans 20 amino acids. CDR3 amino acids: CASSSWTGTLLRGSGETQYF. The CDR3 DNA reads TGTGCCAGCAGCTCCTGGACAGGGACTTTGTTAAGAGGTTCGGGCGAGACCCAGTACTTC.

This clonotype has a handful of counts. The chain recombines TRBV4-2 with TRBJ2-7; D ambiguous. Trimming took off 0 bases at V and 0 bases at J, with 12 bases between the two ends. The CDR3 runs 16 residues. Germline lookup yields CDR1 LGHNA and CDR2 YNFKEQ. The CDR3 DNA follows: TGTGCCAGCAGCCAAGATTATTCAAGCAGCTCCTACGAGCAGTACTTC. This encodes CASSQDYSSSSYEQYF.

This clonotype appeared many times. This sequence joins TRBV20-1 and TRBJ1-5; D is unresolved. The germline CDR1 and CDR2 sequences are DFQATT and SNEGSKA (reference sequence). V lost 0 bases, J lost 0 bases, and 9 bases lay in between. There are 15 residues in the CDR3. The CDR3 DNA sequence: TGCAGTGCTAGAGATTACAGTCATAGCAATCAGCCCCAGCATTTT. This codes for CSARDYSHSNQPQHF.

The table lists this clonotype with a few counts. This rearrangement joins TRBV7-8 to TRBJ2-3, with 13 bases lining up with TRBD2. V lost 5 bases to trimming and J lost 5 bases; unmatched junction nucleotides: 4. The CDR3 runs 15 residues. The germline gives CDR1 SGHVS, CDR2 FQNEAQ. This chain's CDR3 is CASSRTSGSLDTQYF. CDR3 bases: TGTGCCAGCAGCAGGACTAGCGGGAGCTTAGATACGCAGTATTTT.